This TCR beta chain emerged from a study of graft-versus-host responses after intestinal transplantation. Overall study context: Each of the recipients got a multivisceral, liver-intestinal, or isolated intestinal transplant. Anti-thymocyte globulin served as induction for all recipients, who then took tacrolimus and steroids for around 3 years. Points from the study as a whole: Peak GvH clone levels in circulation were associated with early post-transplant HvG declines.

Sequencing used immunoSEQ multiplex PCR; TCRdb keeps in-frame clones, though not all of them. Altogether around 130,000 clones are present, around 90% being singletons, with the ten largest covering over 0.15%. Germline CDR1 is WNHNN and CDR2 is SYGVQD (reference sequence). This CDR3 contains 12 residues. V dropped 7 bases and J dropped 14 bases, with 18 bases sitting between them. Worth noting for this clone: Its antigen is undetermined.

The sequenced sample was unstimulated CD4+ T cells sorted from spleen or lymph node cells, obtained before intestinal transplant. V gene TRBV10-1 combines with J gene TRBJ2-1, with D possibly matching TRBD2 (5 bases). This sequence was found in a human donor who received an intestinal transplant. This chain's CDR3 is CASKDSSGREFF. The CDR3 nucleotides read TGCGCCAGCAAGGACTCCTCCGGACGAGAGTTCTTC.